The 25 T cell receptor beta chains listed next were all sequenced from one sample in a study of cytomegalovirus exposure and HLA in healthy donors. The PCR had 60 Vbeta and 13 Jbeta primers. Some clones are missing from TCRdb's copy, which holds only in-frame ones; the method was immunoSEQ multiplex PCR. Of some 140,000 clones listed, about 85% are singletons. The sequenced material came from PBMCs. The receptors originated from a female donor in good health and CMV-seronegative.

The chain carries TRBV19 and TRBJ1-2, with D possibly being TRBD1 (5 bases). The CDR3 loop spans 14 amino acids. Trimming cost V 7 bases and J 5 bases, with 17 bases left between them. Germline values: CDR1 LNHDA, CDR2 SQIVND (reference sequence). CDR3 sequence: CASKRFDRKYGYTF. The CDR3 region has the DNA TGTGCCAGTAAGAGGTTCGACAGAAAATATGGCTACACCTTC. Variable domain in full (rest from reference TRBV19 and TRBJ1-2): DGGITQSPKYLFRKEGQNVTLSCEQNLNHDAMYWYRQDPGQGLRLIYYSQIVNDFQKGDIAEGYSVSREKKESFPLTVTSAQKNPTAFYLCASKRFDRKYGYTFGSGTRLTVV.

The gene calls are TRBV7-2 and TRBJ1-2, with a possible D match to TRBD1 (6 bases). Per germline, CDR1 SGHTA and CDR2 FQGNSA. The CDR3 contains 14 residues. Trimming took 3 bases from V and 3 from J, leaving 11 bases between them. CDR3 coding DNA: TGTGCCAGCAGCTTGGACAGAAACCACTATGGCTACACCTTC. Translated, it gives CASSLDRNHYGYTF.

V and J are TRBV6-6 and TRBJ2-2; TRBD2 aligns across 7 bases. Germline CDR1 and CDR2: MNHNY and SVGAGI (reference sequence). CDR3 length: 16 residues. Trimming removed 2 bases from V and 7 bases from J; junction bases left unmatched: 10. The CDR3 is CASSYRSGGGVGELFF. DNA of the CDR3: TGTGCCAGCAGTTACCGCTCTGGGGGAGGGGTCGGGGAGCTGTTTTTT.

The J gene is TRBJ2-3, the V gene TRBV7-6; 9 nucleotides line up with TRBD2. This CDR3 comprises 15 residues. Germline CDR1 reads SGHVS; CDR2 reads FNYEAQ. Unmatched junction bases numbered 6, after V lost 4 bases and J lost 4 bases. CDR3 region: CASSWRGRAADTQYF. The DNA for the CDR3 is TGTGCCAGCAGCTGGCGCGGGAGGGCCGCAGATACGCAGTATTTT.

This clone was picked up one time. The chain uses TRBV15 and TRBJ1-1; D might be TRBD1 (5 bases). The germline CDR1 and CDR2 sequences are LNHNV and YYDKDF (reference sequence). The CDR3 contains 12 residues. V was shortened by 5 bases and J by 8 bases, with 12 bases between the two germline ends. CDR3 in DNA: TGTGCCACCAGCTACGCACAGGCCGAAGCTTTCTTT. Protein product: CATSYAQAEAFF.

The chain combines TRBV5-1 with TRBJ2-5; a weak D match, TRBD2 (6 bases). Trimming took off 2 bases at V and 4 bases at J, with 12 bases between the two ends. CDR3 size: 14 residues. Germline assignment: CDR1 SGHRS and CDR2 YFSETQ. CDR3 protein: CASSFGGMGETQYF. CDR3 in DNA: TGCGCCAGCAGCTTTGGGGGGATGGGAGAGACCCAGTACTTC. The whole variable domain, remainder taken from reference TRBV5-1 and TRBJ2-5, is KAGVTQTPRYLIKTRGQQVTLSCSPISGHRSVSWYQQTPGQGLQFLFEYFSETQRNKGNFPGRFSGRQFSNSRSEMNVSTLELGDSALYLCASSFGGMGETQYFGPGTRLLVL.

This clone was detected a few times. This rearrangement joins TRBV18 to TRBJ2-2, with 10 bases lining up with TRBD1. The CDR3 loop spans 15 amino acids. CDR1 and CDR2 from the germline V gene are KGHSH and LQKENI. V lost 6 bases and J lost 5; bases outside the gene matches: 6. The CDR3 region is CASSPGQGRTGELFF. In DNA, the CDR3 is TGTGCCAGCTCGCCGGGACAGGGGCGTACCGGGGAGCTGTTTTTT.

This clone came up a few times. The chain's CDR3 is CASSPLSGVGNTQYF. In nucleotides, the CDR3 is TGTGCCAGCTCACCACTCAGCGGAGTGGGGAATACGCAGTATTTT. This sequence joins TRBV18 and TRBJ2-3; possibly TRBD2 for D (5 bases). The length of the CDR3 is 15 residues. Trimming removed 1 base from V and 7 bases from J, with 15 bases in between. CDR1 KGHSH and CDR2 LQKENI come from the germline V gene.

A remark on this clone: The junction and the germline gene differ at one end; a read error may be behind it. The chain uses TRBV7-7 and TRBJ2-5; no reliable D call. Germline loops: CDR1 SSHAT, CDR2 FNYEAQ (reference sequence). This CDR3 has 13 amino acids. The CDR3 loop is CASSLGSQETQYF. The CDR3 DNA reads TGTGCTAGCAGCTTAGGTTCGCAAGAGACCCAGTACTTC. Full variable domain (outside the CDR3, taken from reference TRBV7-7 and TRBJ2-5): GAGVSQSPRYKVTKRGQDVTLRCDPISSHATLYWYQQALGQGPEFLTYFNYEAQPDKSGLPSDRFSAERPEGSISTLTIQRTEQRDSAMYRCASSLGSQETQYFGPGTRLLVL.

V gene TRBV7-2 combines with J gene TRBJ2-3; 7 nucleotides agree with TRBD2. The CDR3 spans 15 residues. The ends lost 3 bases at V and 6 bases at J; junction bases unmatched: 9. In germline, CDR1 is SGHTA, CDR2 FQGNSA. The CDR3 here is CASSFRAGLLDTQYF. The CDR3 nucleotides read TGTGCCAGCAGCTTTCGAGCGGGGCTCCTCGATACGCAGTATTTT.

This clone occurred a few times. The genes are TRBV4-3 and TRBJ2-1, with TRBD2 identical over 7 bases. CDR3 length equals 15 residues. Per germline, CDR1 LGHNA and CDR2 YSLEER. The V gene end was trimmed by 3 bases and the J gene end by 3 bases; junction bases not matched to a gene: 5. CDR3 protein: CASSQSGARYNEQFF. Written as DNA, the CDR3 is TGCGCCAGCAGCCAGAGCGGGGCGCGCTACAATGAGCAGTTCTTC.

The chain employs TRBV30 and TRBJ2-3, with no clear D. CDR3 length: 12 amino acids. The V gene lost 5 bases and the J gene lost 0 bases, with 6 bases spanning the gap. Germline CDR1 and CDR2: GTSNPN and SVGIG (reference sequence). Here the CDR3 reads CAWSISTDTQYF. The CDR3 DNA reads TGTGCCTGGTCCATCAGCACAGATACGCAGTATTTT.

The chain links TRBV2 to TRBJ1-1; a possible D gene is TRBD1 (6 bases). Between the trimmed V and J ends, which lost 7 bases and 7 bases, there was a span of 22 bases. The CDR3 covers 15 residues. In germline, CDR1 is SNHLY, CDR2 FYNNEI. Here the CDR3 reads CASIFGRGPRCEAFF. The CDR3 DNA is TGTGCCAGCATTTTCGGCAGGGGCCCCAGGTGTGAAGCTTTCTTT. The full variable domain, rest sourced from reference TRBV2 and TRBJ1-1, is EPEVTQTPSHQVTQMGQEVILRCVPISNHLYFYWYRQILGQKVEFLVSFYNNEISEKSEIFDDQFSVERPDGSNFTLKIRSTKLEDSAMYFCASIFGRGPRCEAFFGQGTRLTVV.

This clone was counted a single time. The rearrangement links TRBV30 to TRBJ1-4; D gene uncertain. Germline V gives CDR1 GTSNPN, CDR2 SVGIG (reference sequence). This CDR3 comprises 13 residues. Trimming shortened V by 2 bases and J by 9 bases, and 13 bases separated the two germline ends. CDR3: CAWSLTKGQKLFF. Written as DNA, the CDR3 is TGTGCCTGGAGTCTGACTAAAGGGCAAAAACTGTTTTTT.

The rearrangement joins TRBV5-4 to TRBJ1-2; maybe TRBD1 (6 bases). V was trimmed by 0 bases and J by 2 bases, leaving 8 bases between them. CDR3 length equals 14 residues. The germline gives CDR1 SGHNT, CDR2 YYREEE (reference sequence). CDR3 sequence reads: CASSLDRGNYGYTF. CDR3 in DNA: TGTGCCAGCAGCTTGGATAGGGGGAACTATGGCTACACCTTC.

The rearrangement links TRBV27 to TRBJ2-3; 7 bases are a match to TRBD2. The CDR3 is 13 amino acids. V was pared by 5 bases and J by 4 bases, with 3 bases of the junction left unmatched. The germline gives CDR1 MNHEY, CDR2 SMNVEV (reference sequence). CDR3 protein: CASSGGGADTQYF. CDR3 in DNA: TGTGCCAGCAGTGGGGGGGGAGCAGATACGCAGTATTTT.

In nucleotides, the CDR3 is TGTGCCAGCAGTCGGACAGGGCTTGAGCAGTACTTC. It specifies CASSRTGLEQYF. This chain links TRBV7-2 with TRBJ2-7; 8 positions agree with TRBD1. This CDR3 has 12 amino acids. The germline CDR1 and CDR2 sequences are SGHTA and FQGNSA. Trimming took 6 bases from V and 7 from J; bases not matched to a gene: 5.

This chain connects TRBV2 to TRBJ1-1, with a tentative D call TRBD1 (5 bases). V lost 4 bases, J lost 4 bases, and 13 bases lay in between. Germline lookup yields CDR1 SNHLY and CDR2 FYNNEI. The CDR3 covers 14 residues. The CDR3: CASSVQGTATEAFF. The CDR3 region has the DNA TGTGCCAGCAGTGTTCAGGGCACTGCCACTGAAGCTTTCTTT.

This CDR3 is CASTDGGGDTQYF. The DNA of the CDR3 is TGTGCCAGCACCGACGGGGGGGGAGATACGCAGTATTTT. This chain connects TRBV28 to TRBJ2-3; 8 nucleotides agree with TRBD2. The CDR3 is 13 residues long. Germline loops: CDR1 MDHEN, CDR2 SYDVKM. V shed 7 bases and J 5 bases; nucleotides not matched to a gene: 5.

The chain recombines TRBV18 with TRBJ2-1; D is unclear. The germline V gene encodes CDR1 KGHSH and CDR2 LQKENI. Between the trimmed V and J ends, which lost 6 bases and 10 bases, there was a span of 13 bases. This CDR3 is 12 amino acids long. CDR3 in DNA: TGTGCCAGCTCCCCAGGTAGTTGGGAGCAGTTCTTC. Protein: CASSPGSWEQFF.

This clone came up once. This chain joins TRBV19 and TRBJ1-5, with D possibly being TRBD1 (5 bases). V lost 5 bases and J lost 9, with 11 bases in between. The length of the CDR3 is 12 residues. The germline V gene encodes CDR1 LNHDA and CDR2 SQIVND (reference sequence). The DNA for the CDR3 is TGTGCCAGTAGTCAGAGCCAGGGGCCCCAGCATTTT. Translation gives CASSQSQGPQHF.

The chain joins TRBV10-3 to TRBJ2-5; 9 bases map to TRBD1. This CDR3 is 14 amino acids long. With V trimmed by 6 bases and J by 5 bases, 7 bases remained unmatched. Germline-derived CDR1 and CDR2 are ENHRY and SYGVKD. In DNA form, the CDR3 reads TGTGCCATCAGAGGGGACAGGGCCGGGGAGACCCAGTACTTC. Its protein is CAIRGDRAGETQYF.

The genes are TRBV11-3 and TRBJ1-2; D gene ambiguous. Germline V gives CDR1 SGHNT, CDR2 YENEEA. This CDR3 is 15 amino acids long. V was clipped by 5 bases and J by 0 bases, with 13 bases between them. Written as DNA, the CDR3 is TGTGCCAGCAGCCCTCGCGCGGTCGCTAACTATGGCTACACCTTC. It encodes CASSPRAVANYGYTF.

CDR3 nucleotide sequence: TGTGCCAGCAGCCTTAGCGGGAGTTACGAGCAGTACTTC. It encodes CASSLSGSYEQYF. V gene TRBV7-9 combines with J gene TRBJ2-7; 9 nucleotides agree with TRBD2. J gave up 4 bases and V 5 bases, and 3 bases lay outside the gene matches. Germline CDR1 and CDR2: SEHNR and FQNEAQ (reference sequence). The CDR3 totals 13 residues.

This clone is judged medium-sized. The genes are TRBV27 and TRBJ1-5, with TRBD1 as a possible D gene (5 bases). The CDR3 covers 14 residues. Trimming pared 6 bases from V and 5 bases from J, leaving 14 bases between. Germline V gene lookup returns CDR1 MNHEY and CDR2 SMNVEV (reference sequence). CDR3 amino acids: CASSLTVFDQPQHF. In DNA, the CDR3 is TGTGCCAGCAGCTTGACAGTATTCGATCAGCCCCAGCATTTT.